The 20 T cell receptor beta chains presented below share a single source sample, sequenced in a study of post-analysis software for immune sequencing data. The study, taken as a whole, reports: With TRBV5-6, TRBV5-1 and TRBV20-1 included, roughly five TRBV segments were more frequent in patients than in controls.

No antigen has been assigned to these receptors. Prepared TCR beta cDNA libraries contained unique molecular identifiers. TCRdb reprocessed the PCR reads with MiXCR, giving one entry per CDR3 protein. The sample has roughly 730,000 distinct CDR3 sequences; approximately 30% are singletons. The source material was blood. The receptors were gathered from a girl between 5 and 17 years old with multiple sclerosis.

The chain recombines TRBV28 with TRBJ2-1; D uncertain. With 3 bases removed from V and 2 bases from J, the gap between germline ends came to 8 bases. This CDR3 region has 14 residues. Germline values: CDR1 MDHEN, CDR2 SYDVKM. CDR3 region: CASSFTNPYNEQFF. The CDR3 DNA reads as TGTGCCAGCAGTTTCACGAACCCCTACAATGAGCAGTTCTTC.

The chain has TRBV7-9 and TRBJ1-1; no definite D call. Trimming pared 4 bases from V and 5 bases from J, leaving 11 bases between. Germline CDR1 SEHNR, CDR2 FQNEAQ (reference sequence). CDR3 length: 13 amino acids. The CDR3, as DNA: TGTGCCAGCAGCTGGGAGAGCTCTACTGAAGCTTTCTTT. It encodes CASSWESSTEAFF.

The CDR3 loop is CASKQRSGPSYGYTF. CDR3 in DNA: TGTGCCAGCAAACAACGATCGGGACCAAGCTATGGCTACACCTTC. The chain employs TRBV6-5 and TRBJ1-2; D possibly corresponds to TRBD1 (5 bases). CDR1 is MNHEY and CDR2 is SVGAGI in the germline V gene. The ends were cut back, 7 bases at V and 4 bases at J, with 19 bases in the middle. This CDR3 is 15 amino acids long.

This clonotype was picked up a small number of times. The rearrangement joins TRBV5-8 to TRBJ2-3; the match to TRBD1 covers 8 bases. V shed 4 bases and J 5 bases; nucleotides not matched to a gene: 12. Per germline, CDR1 SGHTS and CDR2 YDEGEE. This CDR3 comprises 16 residues. CDR3 sequence (DNA): TGTGCCAGCAGCGTTGACAGGGGTTGGGTTGGAGATACGCAGTATTTT. Encoded protein: CASSVDRGWVGDTQYF.

The chain is built from TRBV25-1 and TRBJ1-6, with D unresolved. This CDR3 region has 15 residues. Per germline, CDR1 MGHDK and CDR2 SYGVNS. The germline V and J ends were trimmed by 4 bases and 6 bases, with 13 bases remaining between them. The CDR3 DNA follows: TGTGCCAGCAGTGCCCCCGGCAGAGTTAATTCACCCCTCCACTTT. This codes for CASSAPGRVNSPLHF.

V is TRBV5-6 and J is TRBJ2-7; 7 bases are a match to TRBD2. This CDR3 contains 14 residues. Germline assignment: CDR1 SGHDT and CDR2 YYEEEE. V was clipped by 1 base and J by 2 bases; unmatched bases: 3. The CDR3 DNA is TGTGCCAGCAGCTTGTGGGGGGGGACCTACGAGCAGTACTTC. Translation gives CASSLWGGTYEQYF.

A word on this clonotype: Relative to the germline gene, one junction end is altered; a read error may explain this. V usage is TRBV6-2 or TRBV6-3 and J usage is TRBJ2-4, with TRBD2 matching 7 bases. With the DNA end fitting TRBJ2-7 better, the J assignment may be wrong. The CDR3 covers 23 residues. Germline V lookup: CDR1 MNHEY, CDR2 SVGEGT. The CDR3 region has the DNA TGTGTCAGCAGCCACGTGGGACCGGGGGGTTTGGGTCTAGCGGCTCGCGGAGCCTACGAGCAGTACTTC. It specifies CVSSHVGPGGLGLAARGAYEQYF.

This clonotype was counted a few times. V is TRBV6-2 or TRBV6-3 and J is TRBJ2-4; no reliable D call. Trimming shortened V by 5 bases and J by 0 bases, and 8 bases separated the two germline ends. The CDR3 runs 14 residues. CDR1 and CDR2 from the germline V gene are MNHEY and SVGEGT. The CDR3 bases are TGTGCCAGCAGTCCTACAGCAGCCAAAAACATTCAGTACTTC. Amino acid sequence: CASSPTAAKNIQYF.

This clonotype has more than one count but fewer than ten. The J gene is TRBJ2-5, the V gene TRBV19; no firm D call. V was cut by 4 bases and J by 1 base, with 16 bases left in between. This CDR3 region has 16 residues. Looked up from germline, CDR1 is LNHDA and CDR2 is SQIVND (reference sequence). CDR3 sequence reads: CASSTHLVASQETQYF. CDR3 nucleotide sequence: TGTGCCAGTAGTACCCACCTGGTGGCTAGCCAAGAGACCCAGTACTTC.

The chain couples TRBV11-3 to TRBJ1-4, with D possibly being TRBD1 (6 bases). The CDR3 is 16 amino acids. Per the germline V gene, CDR1 is SGHNT and CDR2 is YENEEA. Trimming left V 1 base short and J 2 bases short, with 11 bases between. The CDR3 nucleotides read TGTGCCAGCAGCTTAGCTCGACAGGAGACTAATGAAAAACTGTTTTTT. Its translation is CASSLARQETNEKLFF.

The chain couples TRBV18 to TRBJ2-1; D gene uncertain. Trimming removed 1 base at V and 5 bases at J, with 12 bases between. The CDR3 totals 15 residues. Germline loops: CDR1 KGHSH, CDR2 LQKENI. CDR3 in DNA: TGTGCCAGCTCACCACTTGGTTCCGGTGACAATGAGCAGTTCTTC. Residues: CASSPLGSGDNEQFF.

This clonotype appeared a few times. The DNA for the CDR3 is TGTGCCAGCAGCTTTTTGGGAGGGGTTTACAATGAGCAGTTCTTC. Translation: CASSFLGGVYNEQFF. The chain links TRBV7-2 to TRBJ2-1, with 7 positions matching TRBD2. This CDR3 comprises 15 residues. Trimming took 3 bases from V and 4 from J; bases not matched to a gene: 6. CDR1 SGHTA and CDR2 FQGNSA come from the germline V gene.

The J gene is TRBJ2-2, the V gene TRBV10-3; D remains ambiguous. The CDR3 extends over 16 amino acids. CDR1 is ENHRY and CDR2 is SYGVKD in the germline V gene. Trimming pared 2 bases from V and 4 bases from J, leaving 14 bases between. For the CDR3, the DNA is TGTGCCATCAGTGAGGTTCCCTTGCCTTCCACCGGGGAGCTGTTTTTT. This translates into CAISEVPLPSTGELFF.

V and J are TRBV20-1 and TRBJ2-3; D is possibly TRBD1 or TRBD2 (6 bases each). The germline V and J ends were trimmed by 4 bases and 6 bases, with 23 bases remaining between them. CDR1 and CDR2 from the germline V gene are DFQATT and SNEGSKA (reference sequence). This CDR3 region has 16 residues. The CDR3 region has the DNA TGCAGTGCTAAGGGGGGTGGGGCGACCTTGGCGGATACGCAGTATTTT. Its translation: CSAKGGGATLADTQYF.

This clonotype was seen only a few times. This chain links TRBV5-5 with TRBJ2-1; 8 bases agree with TRBD1. The CDR3 is 15 residues long. Trimming removed 2 bases from V and 0 bases from J; junction bases left unmatched: 1. The germline gives CDR1 SGHKS, CDR2 YYEKEE (reference sequence). CDR3 residues: CASSFQGASYNEQFF. CDR3 sequence (DNA): TGTGCCAGCAGCTTTCAGGGGGCCTCCTACAATGAGCAGTTCTTC.

The chain carries TRBV12-3 or TRBV12-4 and TRBJ2-5, with D possibly called TRBD1 or TRBD2 (5 bases each). The CDR3 has 16 amino acids. With 4 bases removed from V and 5 bases from J, the gap between germline ends came to 20 bases. CDR3 DNA sequence: TGTGCCAGCAGTTCTCTAACCGGGACCCCCAGGGAGACCCAGTACTTC. Its translation: CASSSLTGTPRETQYF.

This clonotype occurred many times. The V and J genes are TRBV6-2 or TRBV6-3 and TRBJ2-5; D is possibly TRBD1 or TRBD2 (5 bases each). The CDR3 consists of 16 residues. Germline values: CDR1 MNHEY, CDR2 SVGEGT. The V gene lost 2 bases and the J gene lost 7 bases, with 20 bases spanning the gap. Written as DNA, the CDR3 is TGTGCCAGCAGTTACGGGACCCCGGGTCAAGTTGGGACCCAGTACTTC. As protein: CASSYGTPGQVGTQYF.

The chain combines TRBV6-5 with TRBJ2-4, with 10 positions matching TRBD2. The germline V gene has CDR1 MNHEY and CDR2 SVGAGI. Trimming cost V 6 bases and J 3 bases; bases outside gene matches: 8. This CDR3 is built from 16 residues. Here the CDR3 DNA reads TGTGCCAGCAGCCGGCTAGCGGGAGTCCGCAAAAACATTCAGTACTTC. It codes for CASSRLAGVRKNIQYF.

This clonotype was recorded once. The chain links TRBV7-2 to TRBJ2-5; 9 positions match TRBD1. Germline V lookup: CDR1 SGHTA, CDR2 FQGNSA. This CDR3 contains 17 residues. V shed 1 base and J 1 base; nucleotides not matched to a gene: 7. The CDR3 spells CASSLGPGQGFQETQYF. The CDR3 DNA is TGTGCCAGCAGCTTAGGCCCGGGACAGGGTTTCCAAGAGACCCAGTACTTC.

V is TRBV2 and J is TRBJ2-3, with D perhaps matching TRBD1 (6 bases). V shed 3 bases and J shed 2 bases, with 15 bases lying between them. CDR3 length equals 16 residues. Germline values: CDR1 SNHLY, CDR2 FYNNEI. This chain's CDR3 is CASSDRATGPTDTQYF. CDR3 nucleotide sequence: TGTGCCAGCAGTGATCGCGCGACAGGACCCACAGATACGCAGTATTTT.